The entry below gives a single T cell receptor beta chain sequence along with its context. What it recognizes is unknown. CDR3 size: 14 residues. V gave up 5 bases and J gave up 2 bases; unmatched junction bases: 2. CDR1 is LNHDA, CDR2 SQIVND, per germline (reference sequence). This specimen belongs to a study of shared clonotypes between healthy human individuals. Study summary: CD4 naive and CD4 memory each took three plates per donor, while CD8 naive took two and CD8 memory one.

Study findings and constraints: Unshared clonotypes carried lower generation probabilities than those common to all four donors. Naive subsets usually exceeded memory subsets in estimated richness.

Clones were read by immunoSEQ multiplex PCR, and TCRdb kept only the in-frame ones, dropping some. The sample has some 300,000 clones; more than 60% are singletons. This TCR came from a young man in good health. The J gene is TRBJ1-2, the V gene TRBV19, with TRBD1 matching over 10 bases. Sequences were obtained from memory CD4+ T cells sorted from blood. The subset denotes: CD45RA-negative fraction. The CDR3 reads CASSLGQGNYGYTF. In nucleotides, the CDR3 is TGTGCCAGTAGTTTGGGACAGGGGAACTATGGCTACACCTTC.